This paragraph covers one TCR beta chain sequence. The germline V and J ends were trimmed by 7 bases and 4 bases, with 13 bases remaining between them. The CDR3 covers 13 residues. Germline lookup yields CDR1 MNHEY and CDR2 SVGAGI. These data are taken from a study of blood T cells in healthy people across ages. It was with a sample-barcoded 5' primer and a J-beta primer mix that a second PCR of roughly 7 to 12 cycles was run. Each CDR3 protein is one row after TCRdb ran MiXCR on the 5' RACE reads. The sample lists about 1.8 million distinct CDR3 sequences, roughly 52% occurring once. The chain couples TRBV6-5 to TRBJ1-1; maybe TRBD1 (5 bases). The specimen was blood. The origin of this receptor is a woman aged 40-49 years in good health. As DNA, the CDR3 is TGTGCCAGCATCCATGGACACGGCACTGAAGCTTTCTTT. It encodes CASIHGHGTEAFF.